This T cell receptor beta chain was observed in a study of technical replicates of blood from several donors. Assay: immunoSEQ multiplex PCR; the TCRdb copy retains only in-frame clones and omits some. This sample yields more than 9,000 clones, of which about 95% are seen a single time; roughly 6.4% belongs to the top ten. The V gene lost 6 bases and the J gene lost 5 bases, with 16 bases spanning the gap. Germline CDR1 is KGHSH and CDR2 is LQKENI. This CDR3 is built from 14 residues. The chain carries TRBV18 and TRBJ2-5; D is possibly TRBD2 (5 bases). This TCR derives from a human donor in good health. Source material: PBMCs. The CDR3 loop reads CASSRGRGLETQYF. In nucleotides, the CDR3 is TGTGCCAGCTCCCGGGGTCGGGGTTTGGAGACCCAGTACTTC.